This TCR beta chain comes out of a study of OX40 agonist ivuxolimab in advanced cancers. Study at large: Previous treatment with anti-PD-1, anti-PD-L1 or anti-CTLA-4 therapy was allowed; roughly 40% had received some.

This clone has just a few counts. Antigen specificity is unknown. Relative to the germline gene, one junction end is altered; a read error may explain this. Findings and caveats of the study: There was clonal expansion of CD4+ and CD8+ blood T cells by week 6 at 0.1 to 3.0 mg/kg. The study did not work out the antigen specificity of the expanded peripheral T cells.

Germline loops: CDR1 SGHRS, CDR2 YFSETQ. This CDR3 is built from 19 residues. TCRdb's table, derived via immunoSEQ multiplex PCR, lists solely in-frame clones and lacks some. The sample has about 55,000 clones; over 70% are singletons. This receptor was obtained from an adult with an advanced solid tumor such as melanoma, head and neck, liver or kidney cancer. The V call is TRBV5-1, the J call TRBJ2-1; possible D gene TRBD1, 6 bases. The material sequenced was CD4+ or CD8+ T cells sorted from blood, taken in a trial of the OX40 agonist ivuxolimab. CDR3 sequence reads: CASRLGLERYRVGYNEQFF. The CDR3 DNA reads TGCGCCAGCAGGTTGGGGCTCGAACGCTACAGGGTTGGTTACAATGAGCAGTTCTTC.